This T cell receptor beta chain was identified in a study of beta chain features in type 1 diabetes. General study findings and limits: Whether TCRB rearrangement is influenced by HLA type went unresolved here.

The V segment lost 4 bases and the J segment 5 bases; nucleotides outside the gene matches: 11. The CDR3 is 16 residues long. CDR1 SEHNR and CDR2 FQNEAQ come from the germline V gene (reference sequence). In this sample, this clone turned up a few times. Its antigen remains unknown. Sequenced material consisted of expressed TCRB transcripts (all of the isolated RNA was reverse transcribed). The table came from immunoSEQ multiplex PCR; TCRdb's copy has only in-frame clones and leaves some out. This table holds about 320,000 clones, 14% found once. This sequence originates from a man aged 25 to 40 in good health. The rearrangement links TRBV7-9 to TRBJ1-2; 9 bases fit TRBD1. The sample comprised central memory CD4+ T cells from blood. In nucleotides, the CDR3 is TGTGCCAGCAGCTCCTTCCGGACAGGGGTCCCATATGGCTACACCTTC. This codes for CASSSFRTGVPYGYTF.